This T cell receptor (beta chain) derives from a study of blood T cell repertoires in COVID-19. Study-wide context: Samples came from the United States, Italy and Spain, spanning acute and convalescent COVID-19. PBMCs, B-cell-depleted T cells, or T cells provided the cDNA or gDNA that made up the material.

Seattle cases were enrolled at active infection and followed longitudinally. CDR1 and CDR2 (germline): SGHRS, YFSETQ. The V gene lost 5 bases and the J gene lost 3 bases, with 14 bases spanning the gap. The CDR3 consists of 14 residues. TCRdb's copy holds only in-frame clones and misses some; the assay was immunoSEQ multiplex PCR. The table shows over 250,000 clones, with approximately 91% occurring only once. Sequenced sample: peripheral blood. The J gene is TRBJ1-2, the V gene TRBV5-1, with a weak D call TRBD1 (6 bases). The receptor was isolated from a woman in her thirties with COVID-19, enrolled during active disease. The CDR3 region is CASSVGASDYGYTF. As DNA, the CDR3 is TGCGCCAGCAGTGTGGGGGCGAGTGACTATGGCTACACCTTC.